This TCR beta chain was recovered during a study of T cell repertoires in cytomegalovirus infection. MiXCR was run by TCRdb on the reads, yielding one entry per CDR3 protein. Among about 740,000 distinct CDR3 sequences listed, less than 40% were seen once. Germline V gene lookup returns CDR1 SGDLS and CDR2 YYNGEE. Trimming removed 2 bases at V and 9 bases at J, with 18 bases between. The CDR3 is 15 residues long. General observations from the study: HLA-C-restricted CMV clonotypes gave the most frequent clonotype in two of eight donors.

Comment on this clonotype: Its matching antigen is unknown.

This chain connects TRBV9 to TRBJ2-1, with D perhaps being TRBD1 or TRBD2 (6 bases each). The clonotype originates from a human donor in good health (CMV status not recorded). Some clones in this sample may be carry-over from other donors' samples. The sample was PBMCs. The CDR3 nucleotides are TGTGCCAGCAGCGTGGAGGGGGGAAACGCGGGTGAGCAGTTCTTC. The encoded protein is CASSVEGGNAGEQFF.